This is a list of T cell receptor beta chains from one sample in a study of blood T cell repertoires in COVID-19. Assay: immunoSEQ multiplex PCR; the TCRdb copy retains only in-frame clones and omits some. The sample consists of some 150,000 clones, roughly 85% of them appearing once. The material sequenced was peripheral blood. The receptor source for this set is a middle-aged man with acute or convalescent COVID-19. Both conserved end residues are trimmed from each CDR3. The D gene is left open where the match is weak.

D gene: -; J gene: TRBJ2-7; V gene: TRBV13; CDR3 protein: ASSFGRGSYEQY
D gene: -; J gene: TRBJ1-5; V gene: TRBV28; CDR3 protein: ASSPRLNQPQH
D gene: TRBD1; J gene: TRBJ2-3; V gene: TRBV13; CDR3 protein: ASGRGDSSTDTQY
D gene: TRBD2; J gene: TRBJ2-1; V gene: TRBV3-1/TRBV3-2; CDR3 protein: ASSLAGTSGASYNEQF
D gene: -; J gene: TRBJ1-2; V gene: TRBV29-1; CDR3 protein: SVDDYGYT
D gene: -; J gene: TRBJ2-2; V gene: TRBV5-4; CDR3 protein: ASSLVGRTNTGELF
D gene: -; J gene: TRBJ2-1; V gene: TRBV5-1; CDR3 protein: ASSGDIEQF
D gene: -; J gene: TRBJ2-2; V gene: TRBV11-3; CDR3 protein: ASSSYPRELF
D gene: -; J gene: TRBJ1-6; V gene: TRBV25-1; CDR3 protein: ASSEGSSYNSPLH
D gene: TRBD2; J gene: TRBJ2-7; V gene: TRBV5-6; CDR3 protein: ASSLFYGDNRGDHYEQY
D gene: TRBD2; J gene: TRBJ2-1; V gene: TRBV27; CDR3 protein: ASSFIAGTYNEQF
D gene: TRBD1; J gene: TRBJ1-4; V gene: TRBV7-9; CDR3 protein: ASSYTNQGAANEKLF
D gene: -; J gene: TRBJ2-7; V gene: TRBV28; CDR3 protein: ASSLGRLGEQY
D gene: TRBD2; J gene: TRBJ2-3; V gene: TRBV9; CDR3 protein: ASSSLAGGGTDTQY
D gene: -; J gene: TRBJ1-1; V gene: TRBV11-2; CDR3 protein: ASSFNRVSTEAF
D gene: TRBD2; J gene: TRBJ2-3; V gene: TRBV7-6; CDR3 protein: ASSQGLAGGSSTDTQY
D gene: -; J gene: TRBJ2-7; V gene: TRBV18; CDR3 protein: ASSPQGNYQPYQEQY
D gene: -; J gene: TRBJ2-4; V gene: TRBV3-1/TRBV3-2; CDR3 protein: ASEALNIQY